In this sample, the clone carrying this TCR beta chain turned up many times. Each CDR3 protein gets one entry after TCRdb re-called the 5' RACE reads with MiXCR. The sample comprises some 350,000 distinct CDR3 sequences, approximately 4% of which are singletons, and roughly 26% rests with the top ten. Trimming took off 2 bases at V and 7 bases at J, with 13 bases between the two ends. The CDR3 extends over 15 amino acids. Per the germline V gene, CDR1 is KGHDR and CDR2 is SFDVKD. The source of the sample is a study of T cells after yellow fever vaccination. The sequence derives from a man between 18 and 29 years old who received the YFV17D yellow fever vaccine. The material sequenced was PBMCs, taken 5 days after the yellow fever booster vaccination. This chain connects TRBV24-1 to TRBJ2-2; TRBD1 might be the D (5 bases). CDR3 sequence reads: CATSDSGHWDGELFF. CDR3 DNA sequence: TGTGCCACCAGTGATTCCGGACATTGGGACGGGGAGCTGTTTTTT.